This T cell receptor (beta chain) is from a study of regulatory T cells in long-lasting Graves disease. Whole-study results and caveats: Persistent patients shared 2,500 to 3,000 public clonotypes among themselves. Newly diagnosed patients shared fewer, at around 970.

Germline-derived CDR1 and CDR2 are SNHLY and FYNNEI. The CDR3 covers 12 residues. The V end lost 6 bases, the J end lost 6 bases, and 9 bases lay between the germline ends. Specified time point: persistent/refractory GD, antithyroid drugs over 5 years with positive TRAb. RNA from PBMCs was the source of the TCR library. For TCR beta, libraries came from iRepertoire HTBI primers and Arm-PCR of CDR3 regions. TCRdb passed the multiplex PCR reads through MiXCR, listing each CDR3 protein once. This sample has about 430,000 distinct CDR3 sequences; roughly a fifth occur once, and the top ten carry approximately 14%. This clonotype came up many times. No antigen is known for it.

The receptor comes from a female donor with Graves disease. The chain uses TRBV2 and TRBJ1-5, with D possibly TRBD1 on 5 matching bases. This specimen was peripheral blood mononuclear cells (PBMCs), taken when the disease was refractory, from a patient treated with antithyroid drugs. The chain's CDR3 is CASRAGGQPQHF. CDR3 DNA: TGTGCCAGCAGGGCTGGGGGTCAGCCCCAGCATTTT.